These 2 T cell receptor beta chains were all obtained from the same sample, sequenced in a study of CD8 T cells in ankylosing spondylitis. TCRdb passed the 5' RACE reads through MiXCR, listing each CDR3 protein once. This sample carries 200,000 to 250,000 distinct CDR3 sequences, about 10% of them seen once, and the ten largest clones take roughly 6.8%. The source material was blood, either unsorted or a sorted T cell fraction (not recorded which). These receptors originate from a male donor with ankylosing spondylitis or in good health (not recorded which).

This clonotype showed up many times. The chain uses TRBV5-1 and TRBJ2-7, with TRBD2 matching 14 bases. CDR1 and CDR2 (germline): SGHRS, YFSETQ. This CDR3 contains 16 residues. With 4 bases clipped from V and 3 bases from J, the junction kept 6 bases outside the gene matches. This chain's CDR3 is CASSPGTSGGVYEQYF. The CDR3 DNA is TGCGCCAGCAGCCCGGGGACTAGCGGGGGTGTCTACGAGCAGTACTTC.

This clonotype was seen many times. This chain connects TRBV3-1 to TRBJ1-6; D may be TRBD1 (6 bases). Germline CDR1 is LGHDT and CDR2 is YNNKEL (reference sequence). The CDR3 length is 15 residues. V was pared by 0 bases and J by 7 bases, with 10 bases between. The chain's CDR3 is CASSQEQGLNSPLHF. DNA of the CDR3: TGTGCCAGCAGCCAAGAACAGGGATTGAATTCACCCCTCCACTTT.